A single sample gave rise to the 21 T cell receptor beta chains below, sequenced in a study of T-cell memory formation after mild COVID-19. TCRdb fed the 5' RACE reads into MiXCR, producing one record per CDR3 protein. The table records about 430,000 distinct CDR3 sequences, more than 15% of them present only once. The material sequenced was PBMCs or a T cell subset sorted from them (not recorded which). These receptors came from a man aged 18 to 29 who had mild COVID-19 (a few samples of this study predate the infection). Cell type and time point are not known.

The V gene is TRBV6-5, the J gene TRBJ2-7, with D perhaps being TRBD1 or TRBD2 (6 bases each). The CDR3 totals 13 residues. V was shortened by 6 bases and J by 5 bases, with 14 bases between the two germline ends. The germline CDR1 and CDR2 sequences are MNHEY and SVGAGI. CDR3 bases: TGTGCCAGCAGGCCCCGGGGGCAGAACGAGCAGTACTTC. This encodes CASRPRGQNEQYF.

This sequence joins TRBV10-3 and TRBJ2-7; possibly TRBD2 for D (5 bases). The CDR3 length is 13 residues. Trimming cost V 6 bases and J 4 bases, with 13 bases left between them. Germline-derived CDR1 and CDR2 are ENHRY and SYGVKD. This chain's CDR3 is CAIRSGPGYEQYV. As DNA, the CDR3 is TGTGCCATCAGGTCCGGACCGGGGTACGAGCAGTACGTC.

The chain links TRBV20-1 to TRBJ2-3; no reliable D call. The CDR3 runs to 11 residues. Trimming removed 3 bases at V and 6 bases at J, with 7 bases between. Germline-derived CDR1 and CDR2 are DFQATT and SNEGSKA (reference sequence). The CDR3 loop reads CSASRQDTQYF. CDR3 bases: TGCAGTGCTAGTCGGCAGGATACGCAGTATTTT.

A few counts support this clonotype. The CDR3 sequence is CASSPRDSLNTEAFF. The CDR3 DNA sequence: TGTGCCAGCAGCCCAAGGGACAGCTTGAACACTGAAGCTTTCTTT. This rearrangement joins TRBV11-2 to TRBJ1-1; 7 bases align to TRBD1. The trim removed 5 bases at V and 0 bases at J, leaving 6 bases unmatched. CDR1 SGHAT and CDR2 FQNNGV come from the germline V gene. The CDR3 runs to 15 residues.

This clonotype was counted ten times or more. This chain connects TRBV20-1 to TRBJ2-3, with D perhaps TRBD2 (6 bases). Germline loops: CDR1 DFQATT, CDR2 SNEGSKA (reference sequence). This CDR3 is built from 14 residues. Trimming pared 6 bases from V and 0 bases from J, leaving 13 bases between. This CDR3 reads CSATRDLSTDTQYF. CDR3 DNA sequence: TGCAGTGCCACCCGGGACTTAAGCACAGATACGCAGTATTTT.

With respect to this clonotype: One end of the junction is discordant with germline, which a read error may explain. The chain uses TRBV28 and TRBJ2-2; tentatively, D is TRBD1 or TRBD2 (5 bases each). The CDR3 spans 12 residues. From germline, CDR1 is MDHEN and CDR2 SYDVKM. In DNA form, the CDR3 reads TGTACCAGCGGCACAGGATCGGGGGAGCTGTTTTTT. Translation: CTSGTGSGELFF.

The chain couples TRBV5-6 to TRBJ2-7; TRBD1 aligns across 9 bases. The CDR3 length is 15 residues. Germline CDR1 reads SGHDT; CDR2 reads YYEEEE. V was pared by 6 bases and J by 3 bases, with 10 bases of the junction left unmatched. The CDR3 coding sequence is TGTGCCAGCACCCCCCAGACAGGGGGAGACTACGAGCAGTACGTC. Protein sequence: CASTPQTGGDYEQYV.

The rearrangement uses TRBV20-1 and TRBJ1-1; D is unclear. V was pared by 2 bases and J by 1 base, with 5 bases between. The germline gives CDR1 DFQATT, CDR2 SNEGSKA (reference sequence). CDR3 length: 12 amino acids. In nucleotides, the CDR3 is TGCAGTGCTAGATATCGGAACACTGAAGCTTTCTTT. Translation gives CSARYRNTEAFF.

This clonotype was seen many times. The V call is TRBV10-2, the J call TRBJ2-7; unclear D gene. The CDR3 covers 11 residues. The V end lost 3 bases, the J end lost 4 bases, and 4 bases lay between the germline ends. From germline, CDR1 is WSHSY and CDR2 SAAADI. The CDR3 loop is CASSDMYEQYF. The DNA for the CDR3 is TGCGCCAGCAGTGACATGTACGAGCAGTACTTC.

The CDR3 DNA sequence: TGTGCCACCAGTGAGACTAGCGGGGGAAGCACAGATACGCAGTATTTT. It encodes CATSETSGGSTDTQYF. V usage is TRBV24-1 and J usage is TRBJ2-3; 12 nucleotides match TRBD2. CDR1 and CDR2 from the germline V gene are KGHDR and SFDVKD. This CDR3 is 16 amino acids long. Losses at the gene ends were 4 bases for V and 0 bases for J; bases not matched to a gene: 1.

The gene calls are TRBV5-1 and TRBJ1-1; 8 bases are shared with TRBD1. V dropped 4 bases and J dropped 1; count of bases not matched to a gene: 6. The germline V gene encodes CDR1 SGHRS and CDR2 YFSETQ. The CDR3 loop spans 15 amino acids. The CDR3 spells CASSVTGTGNTEAFF. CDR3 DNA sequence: TGCGCCAGCAGCGTAACCGGGACAGGGAACACTGAAGCTTTCTTT.

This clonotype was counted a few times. The CDR3 protein is CASSQDRAVEAFF. CDR3 bases: TGCGCCAGCAGCCAAGATCGAGCAGTGGAAGCTTTCTTT. This chain links TRBV4-1 with TRBJ1-1; D is undetermined. The germline gives CDR1 MGHRA, CDR2 YSYEKL. CDR3 length: 13 residues. The V and J ends lost 0 bases and 8 bases respectively, with 10 bases between them.

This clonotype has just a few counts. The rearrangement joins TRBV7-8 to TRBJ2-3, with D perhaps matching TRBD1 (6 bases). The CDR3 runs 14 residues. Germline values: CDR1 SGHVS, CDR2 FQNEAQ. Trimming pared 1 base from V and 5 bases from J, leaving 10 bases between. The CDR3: CASSLGVGGDTQYF. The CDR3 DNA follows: TGTGCCAGCAGCTTAGGGGTAGGGGGAGATACGCAGTATTTT.

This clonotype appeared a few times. CDR3 protein: CSALPADNTGELFF. CDR3 sequence (DNA): TGCAGTGCTCTACCCGCGGACAACACCGGGGAGCTGTTTTTT. The rearrangement links TRBV20-1 to TRBJ2-2, with unresolved D. Germline CDR1 DFQATT, CDR2 SNEGSKA (reference sequence). Trimming cost V 5 bases and J 2 bases, with 12 bases left between them. The CDR3 length is 14 residues.

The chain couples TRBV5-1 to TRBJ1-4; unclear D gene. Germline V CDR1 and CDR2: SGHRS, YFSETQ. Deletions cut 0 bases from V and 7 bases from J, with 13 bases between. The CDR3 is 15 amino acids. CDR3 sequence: CASSLGRGPGEKLFF. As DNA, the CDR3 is TGCGCCAGCAGCTTGGGTCGTGGGCCTGGTGAAAAACTGTTTTTT. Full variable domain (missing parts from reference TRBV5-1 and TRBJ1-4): KAGVTQTPRYLIKTRGQQVTLSCSPISGHRSVSWYQQTPGQGLQFLFEYFSETQRNKGNFPGRFSGRQFSNSRSEMNVSTLELGDSALYLCASSLGRGPGEKLFFGSGTQLSVL.

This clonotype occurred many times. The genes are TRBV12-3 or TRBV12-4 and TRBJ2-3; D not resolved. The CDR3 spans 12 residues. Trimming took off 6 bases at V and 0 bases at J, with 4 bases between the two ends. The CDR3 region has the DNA TGTGCCAGCAGGCTTAGCACAGATACGCAGTATTTT. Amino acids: CASRLSTDTQYF.

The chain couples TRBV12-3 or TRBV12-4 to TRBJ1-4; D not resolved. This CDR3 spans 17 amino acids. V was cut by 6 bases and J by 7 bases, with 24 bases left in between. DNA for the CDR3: TGTGCCAGCAGCTCCCAGACCGTGGGGTACGGGTTTGAAAAACTGTTTTTT. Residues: CASSSQTVGYGFEKLFF.

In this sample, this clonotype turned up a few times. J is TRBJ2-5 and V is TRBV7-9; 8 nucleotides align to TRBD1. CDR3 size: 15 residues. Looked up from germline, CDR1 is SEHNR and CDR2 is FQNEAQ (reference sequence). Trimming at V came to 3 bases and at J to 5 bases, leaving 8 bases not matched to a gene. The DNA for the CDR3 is TGTGCCAGCAGCTTCACGATCAGGGGGCTGGAGACCCAGTACTTC. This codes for CASSFTIRGLETQYF.

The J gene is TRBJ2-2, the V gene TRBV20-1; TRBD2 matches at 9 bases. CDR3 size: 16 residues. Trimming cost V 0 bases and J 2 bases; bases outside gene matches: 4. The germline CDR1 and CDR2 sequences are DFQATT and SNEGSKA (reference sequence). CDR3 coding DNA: TGCAGTGCTAGAGACCCGCGGGGGGGCAACACCGGGGAGCTGTTTTTT. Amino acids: CSARDPRGGNTGELFF.

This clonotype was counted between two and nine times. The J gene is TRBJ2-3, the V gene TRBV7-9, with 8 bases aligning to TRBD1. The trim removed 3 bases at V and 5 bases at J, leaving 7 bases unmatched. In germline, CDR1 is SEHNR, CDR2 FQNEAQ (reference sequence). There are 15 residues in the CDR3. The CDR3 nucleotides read TGTGCCAGCAGCTTTACGGGACAGGATAAAGATACGCAGTATTTT. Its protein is CASSFTGQDKDTQYF. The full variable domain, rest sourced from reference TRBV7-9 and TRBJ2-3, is DTGVSQNPRHKITKRGQNVTFRCDPISEHNRLYWYRQTLGQGPEFLTYFQNEAQLEKSRLLSDRFSAERPKGSFSTLEIQRTEQGDSAMYLCASSFTGQDKDTQYFGPGTRLTVL.

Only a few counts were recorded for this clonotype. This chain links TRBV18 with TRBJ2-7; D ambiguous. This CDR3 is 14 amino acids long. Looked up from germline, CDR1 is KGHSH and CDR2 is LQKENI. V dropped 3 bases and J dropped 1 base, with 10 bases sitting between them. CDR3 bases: TGTGCCAGCTCACCCTATGAGGAGTCCTACGAGCAGTACTTC. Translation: CASSPYEESYEQYF.